The 29 T cell receptor beta chains listed next were all sequenced from one sample in a study of T cell clonality in common variable immunodeficiency. Sequenced by immunoSEQ multiplex PCR; TCRdb stores in-frame clones only, minus some. Observed in the sample are tens of thousands of clones, none of them singletons. Source material: peripheral blood mononuclear cells. The source of these receptors is a person aged 18-70 years in good health.

This clone was recorded at least ten times. The read ends 3 residues before the CDR3 terminus; that terminus is restored from the germline J gene. The V gene is TRBV12-3 or TRBV12-4, the J gene TRBJ2-7; D perhaps matches TRBD1 (6 bases). The V end lost 5 bases, the J end lost 3 bases, and 8 bases lay between the germline ends. The CDR3 is 12 amino acids. CDR3 DNA, as far as it was read: TGTGCCAGCAGTCTACAGGGCTACGAG. This sequence encodes CASSLQGYE. Given in full, the CDR3 is CASSLQGYEQYF.

This clone has a count of ten or more. The observed sequence ends 3 residues before the CDR3 terminus, with the missing tail filled in from the germline J gene. The chain couples TRBV18 to TRBJ1-2; 7 bases line up with TRBD1. Germline CDR1 is KGHSH and CDR2 is LQKENI. CDR3 size: 14 residues. J was trimmed by 2 bases and V by 2 bases; bases with no gene match: 2. CDR3 amino acids: CASSPEQGNYGYTF. CDR3 bases read: TGTGCCAGCTCACCAGAACAGGGGAACTATGGC.

This clone showed up many times. Mismatch with germline at one junction end may stem from a read error. Sequencing ends 3 residues short of the CDR3 end; the germline J gene provides the rest. The chain employs TRBV7-9 and TRBJ2-7; D is possibly TRBD2 (5 bases). Per germline, CDR1 SEHNR and CDR2 FQNEAQ (reference sequence). The CDR3 loop spans 13 amino acids. This chain's CDR3 is CSSSFGLAYEQYF. The sequenced part of the CDR3 DNA is TGTTCCAGCAGCTTCGGACTGGCCTACGAG.

This clone was found many times. The read stops 3 residues short of the end of the CDR3; the missing end is completed from the germline J gene. V and J are TRBV30 and TRBJ2-1, with TRBD2 matching over 11 bases. Unmatched junction bases numbered 16, after V lost 2 bases and J lost 4 bases. In germline, CDR1 is GTSNPN, CDR2 SVGIG (reference sequence). The CDR3 is 19 amino acids. Partial CDR3 DNA: TGTGCCTGGAGTCTCTCGTCCCCTCTGACTAGCGGGGCATACAATGAG. Translation gives CAWSLSSPLTSGAYNE. The entire CDR3 sequence reads CAWSLSSPLTSGAYNEQFF.

This clone was found a few times. The read terminates 3 residues ahead of where the CDR3 ends, so the germline J gene completes it. This chain links TRBV6-2 or TRBV6-3 with TRBJ1-1; 8 positions match TRBD1. This CDR3 is built from 14 residues. Germline V gene data show CDR1 as MNHEY and CDR2 as SVGEGT. Unmatched junction bases numbered 3, after V lost 2 bases and J lost 4 bases. Incomplete CDR3 DNA: TGTGCCAGCAGTTACGCCAGGGGGCGCACTGAA. This codes for CASSYARGRTE. Given in full, the CDR3 is CASSYARGRTEAFF.

The table lists this clone with many counts. The read comes to an end 3 residues before the CDR3 does, leaving the germline J gene to fill in the end. This rearrangement joins TRBV14 to TRBJ2-1, with D possibly matching TRBD2 (5 bases). Germline-derived CDR1 and CDR2 are SGHDN and FVKESK. The CDR3 contains 14 residues. V was shortened by 0 bases and J by 7 bases, with 10 bases between the two germline ends. The CDR3 region is CASSQDHRGNEQFF. Partial CDR3 DNA: TGTGCCAGCAGCCAAGATCACCGGGGAAATGAG.

About this clone: The read is 3 residues too short to cover the CDR3 end, so that end is filled in from the germline J gene. The rearrangement links TRBV19 to TRBJ2-5; a possible D gene is TRBD1 (6 bases). The CDR3 is 16 amino acids. V lost 3 bases to trimming and J lost 6 bases, with 20 bases between them. Germline V gene lookup returns CDR1 LNHDA and CDR2 SQIVND (reference sequence). The sequenced part of the CDR3 DNA is TGTGCCAGTAGTATTGGCAGGGGCTTATTTAATAAGACC. Translation gives CASSIGRGLFNKT. The entire CDR3 reads CASSIGRGLFNKTQYF.

This clone appeared many times. One junction end disagrees with the germline gene, perhaps due to a read error. The CDR3 is cut off 3 residues early in the read; its end comes from the germline J gene. The J gene is TRBJ2-1, the V gene TRBV7-7; the D gene is possibly TRBD2 (6 bases). CDR3 length: 15 residues. Germline V gene data show CDR1 as SSHAT and CDR2 as FNYEAQ (reference sequence). The sequenced part of the CDR3 DNA is TGTGCTAGCAGCCCCTCCCGGGCGGGATACAATGAG. Its translation is CASSPSRAGYNE. The full CDR3 protein reads CASSPSRAGYNEQFF. The full variable domain, completed using reference TRBV7-7 and TRBJ2-1, is GAGVSQSPRYKVTKRGQDVTLRCDPISSHATLYWYQQALGQGPEFLTYFNYEAQPDKSGLPSDRFSAERPEGSISTLTIQRTEQRDSAMYRCASSPSRAGYNEQFFGPGTRLTVL.

This clone was seen more than once but under ten times. The CDR3 end is not reached by the read, which stops 3 residues before it; the germline J gene fills it in. V and J are TRBV5-6 and TRBJ2-7, with 9 bases identical to TRBD1. V dropped 4 bases and J dropped 3; count of bases not matched to a gene: 5. Germline V gene lookup returns CDR1 SGHDT and CDR2 YYEEEE. The CDR3 sequence is 14 residues long. The covered CDR3 bases are TGTGCCAGCAGCAGGGGACAGGGTTTCTACGAG. This codes for CASSRGQGFYE. The entire CDR3 sequence reads CASSRGQGFYEQYF.

This clone came up many times. Read data end 3 residues before the CDR3 end; the end is taken from the germline J gene. The chain has TRBV14 and TRBJ2-1; D unclear. Trimming removed 1 base at V and 3 bases at J, with 16 bases between. The germline V gene encodes CDR1 SGHDN and CDR2 FVKESK. This CDR3 has 17 amino acids. The CDR3 DNA, read in part, is TGTGCCAGCAGCCAAGCGTGGGCCTCCCCTCTCTACAATGAG. Its protein is CASSQAWASPLYNE. Given in full, the CDR3 is CASSQAWASPLYNEQFF.

Ten or more counts support this clone. CDR3 loop: CASRVGTSSYNEQFF. CDR3 DNA, as far as it was read: TGTGCCAGTAGGGTCGGGACTTCCTCCTACAATGAG. V gene TRBV19 combines with J gene TRBJ2-1; D is perhaps TRBD2 (6 bases). The CDR3 is cut off 3 residues early in the read; its end comes from the germline J gene. The CDR3 extends over 15 amino acids. The V gene's germline CDR1 is LNHDA and CDR2 SQIVND (reference sequence). V was shortened by 6 bases and J by 0 bases, with 12 bases between the two germline ends.

Many counts were recorded for this clone. The observed sequence ends 3 residues before the CDR3 terminus, with the missing tail filled in from the germline J gene. This chain joins TRBV2 and TRBJ2-7, with 7 bases aligning to TRBD1. The CDR3 loop spans 13 amino acids. Germline lookup yields CDR1 SNHLY and CDR2 FYNNEI. V shed 6 bases and J 1 base; nucleotides not matched to a gene: 3. The sequenced part of the CDR3 DNA is TGTGCCAGCAGGGCAGGGGGTTCCTACGAG. Protein product: CASRAGGSYE. The whole CDR3 is CASRAGGSYEQYF.

This clone was found many times. The DNA ends 3 residues before the CDR3 does, and the rest of the CDR3 is filled in from the germline J gene. V usage is TRBV19 and J usage is TRBJ2-5, with 9 positions matching TRBD2. Germline V gives CDR1 LNHDA, CDR2 SQIVND (reference sequence). The length of the CDR3 is 15 residues. V lost 6 bases, J lost 5 bases, and 10 bases stayed unmatched. The CDR3 loop reads CASSHPLAGMETQYF. Incomplete CDR3 DNA: TGTGCCAGTAGCCATCCTCTAGCGGGAATGGAGACC. The full variable domain, rest sourced from reference TRBV19 and TRBJ2-5, is DGGITQSPKYLFRKEGQNVTLSCEQNLNHDAMYWYRQDPGQGLRLIYYSQIVNDFQKGDIAEGYSVSREKKESFPLTVTSAQKNPTAFYLCASSHPLAGMETQYFGPGTRLLVL.

This clone was seen at least ten times. The CDR3 is cut off 3 residues early in the read; its end comes from the germline J gene. The chain has TRBV30 and TRBJ2-1; 8 nucleotides align to TRBD2. Germline trimming cut 3 bases from V and 8 bases from J; bases unmatched to any gene: 9. The CDR3 runs 14 residues. Germline CDR1 and CDR2: GTSNPN and SVGIG (reference sequence). The chain's CDR3 is CAWSGGGRSYEQFF. The covered CDR3 bases are TGTGCCTGGAGCGGCGGGGGGCGCTCCTATGAG. Full variable domain (missing parts from reference TRBV30 and TRBJ2-1): SQTIHQWPATLVQPVGSPLSLECTVEGTSNPNLYWYRQAAGRGLQLLFYSVGIGQISSEVPQNLSASRPQDRQFILSSKKLLLSDSGFYLCAWSGGGRSYEQFFGPGTRLTVL.

This clone showed up many times. Read coverage stops 3 residues before the CDR3 terminus; the germline J gene supplies the remainder. The chain recombines TRBV18 with TRBJ1-3, with TRBD1 matching 7 bases. Germline V gives CDR1 KGHSH, CDR2 LQKENI. The CDR3 sequence is 14 residues long. J gave up 0 bases and V 6 bases, and 2 bases lay outside the gene matches. CDR3 bases read: TGTGCCAGCTCGGGACAGAGCTCTGGAAACACC. Its translation is CASSGQSSGNT. The full CDR3 reads CASSGQSSGNTIYF.

This clone appeared many times. Coverage ceases 3 residues before the CDR3 finishes, and the germline J gene fills in the end. This rearrangement joins TRBV15 to TRBJ2-3; D call uncertain. This CDR3 contains 13 residues. Trimming removed 1 base from V and 6 bases from J, with 8 bases in between. CDR1 and CDR2 (germline): LNHNV, YYDKDF (reference sequence). The CDR3 bases that were read are TGTGCCACCAGCAGAGGGGCTGCCGATACG. This codes for CATSRGAADT. In full, the CDR3 reads CATSRGAADTQYF.

This clone has ten or more counts. This CDR3 is CSARLRDRLAYEQYF. The sequenced CDR3 bases are TGCAGTGCTAGATTGCGGGACAGACTTGCCTACGAG. V is TRBV20-1 and J is TRBJ2-7; D is possibly TRBD1 (7 bases). Read data end 3 residues before the CDR3 end; the end is taken from the germline J gene. This CDR3 is 15 amino acids long. V was pared by 2 bases and J by 2 bases, with 16 bases between. Per the germline V gene, CDR1 is DFQATT and CDR2 is SNEGSKA (reference sequence).

This clone was picked up many times. The read terminates 3 residues before the CDR3 end, so the remaining end is supplied by the germline J gene. The chain combines TRBV18 with TRBJ2-2, with 10 bases aligning to TRBD1. The CDR3 consists of 17 residues. Trimming at V came to 3 bases and at J to 4 bases, leaving 8 bases not matched to a gene. CDR1 is KGHSH and CDR2 is LQKENI in the germline V gene. The sequenced CDR3 bases are TGTGCCAGCTCACCCCGCTCGAGGACAGGGGGCACCGGGGAG. Amino acids: CASSPRSRTGGTGE. The CDR3 in full is CASSPRSRTGGTGELFF. The full variable domain, in which reference TRBV18 and TRBJ2-2 provide the parts outside the CDR3, is NAGVMQNPRHLVRRRGQEARLRCSPMKGHSHVYWYRQLPEEGLKFMVYLQKENIIDESGMPKERFSAEFPKEGPSILRIQQVVRGDSAAYFCASSPRSRTGGTGELFFGEGSRLTVL.

This clone was recorded at least ten times. The observed sequence ends 3 residues before the CDR3 terminus, with the missing tail filled in from the germline J gene. The chain couples TRBV12-3 or TRBV12-4 to TRBJ2-3, with 11 bases identical to TRBD2. After removal of 2 bases from V and 4 bases from J, the junction contained 8 bases not matched to a gene. This CDR3 region has 17 residues. The part of the CDR3 DNA that was read is TGTGCCAGCAGTTTATCGATACTAGCGGGAGAGGCAGATACG. Its translation: CASSLSILAGEADT. The entire CDR3 reads CASSLSILAGEADTQYF.

At least ten counts were recorded for this clone. Read coverage stops 3 residues before the CDR3 terminus; the germline J gene supplies the remainder. This chain joins TRBV6-1 and TRBJ2-7; TRBD1 agrees at 7 bases. Germline V CDR1 and CDR2: MNHNS, SASEGT. This CDR3 has 17 amino acids. The junction had 11 bases not matched to a gene; V was cut back by 1 base and J by 2 bases. The DNA read from the CDR3 is TGTGCCAGCAGTGAAGGGCCTACTGGGACAGCAACCTACGAG. It specifies CASSEGPTGTATYE. The full CDR3 is CASSEGPTGTATYEQYF.

In the case of this clone: The read stops 3 residues short of the end of the CDR3; the missing end is completed from the germline J gene. The chain links TRBV20-1 to TRBJ2-1; TRBD1 matches 10 bases. Trimming cost V 5 bases and J 6 bases; bases outside gene matches: 10. Germline CDR1 is DFQATT and CDR2 is SNEGSKA (reference sequence). The length of the CDR3 is 15 residues. Partial CDR3 DNA: TGCAGTGCTGATACCGGGGACAGGGGCCCCAATGAG. It is translated as CSADTGDRGPNE. The full CDR3 protein reads CSADTGDRGPNEQFF.

This clone was counted ten times or more. The CDR3 end is not reached by the read, which stops 3 residues before it; the germline J gene fills it in. The rearrangement joins TRBV28 to TRBJ2-7; TRBD2 aligns across 7 bases. The length of the CDR3 is 14 residues. Looked up from germline, CDR1 is MDHEN and CDR2 is SYDVKM. The J segment lost 1 base and the V segment lost 2 bases, leaving 2 bases of the junction unmatched. The DNA read from the CDR3 is TGTGCCAGCAGTTTAGCGGGAGCATCCTACGAG. Residues: CASSLAGASYE. In full, the CDR3 is CASSLAGASYEQYF.

This clone appeared many times. The read terminates 3 residues ahead of where the CDR3 ends, so the germline J gene completes it. The V call is TRBV4-1, the J call TRBJ2-1, with 13 bases that match TRBD2. CDR3 length: 18 residues. V shed 3 bases, J shed 6 bases, and the junction held 11 bases outside the gene matches. Germline CDR1 and CDR2: MGHRA and YSYEKL. The CDR3 loop reads CASSHGLAGVLGFNEQFF. The covered CDR3 bases are TGCGCCAGCAGCCACGGACTAGCGGGAGTCCTTGGCTTCAATGAG.

This clone occurred many times. The read finishes 3 residues shy of the CDR3 end, and the germline J gene is used to complete it. V and J are TRBV20-1 and TRBJ1-5, with TRBD1 matching over 11 bases. Germline lookup yields CDR1 DFQATT and CDR2 SNEGSKA (reference sequence). The V segment lost 1 base and the J segment 7 bases; nucleotides outside the gene matches: 9. The CDR3 runs 16 residues. Here the CDR3 reads CSARVTGQGARQPQHF. The CDR3 DNA, read in part, is TGCAGTGCTAGAGTAACCGGACAGGGGGCGAGGCAGCCC.

The table lists this clone with many counts. Read data end 3 residues before the CDR3 end; the end is taken from the germline J gene. The chain has TRBV18 and TRBJ2-1; TRBD1 might be the D (5 bases). The germline CDR1 and CDR2 sequences are KGHSH and LQKENI. V gave up 1 base and J gave up 5 bases, with 9 bases separating them. The CDR3 is 14 residues long. CDR3 region: CASSPQLDNNEQFF. The part of the CDR3 DNA that was read is TGTGCCAGCTCACCACAATTGGACAACAATGAG.

The table lists this clone with many counts. The read terminates 3 residues ahead of where the CDR3 ends, so the germline J gene completes it. The chain recombines TRBV29-1 with TRBJ2-7; D gene unclear. Germline-derived CDR1 and CDR2 are SQVTM and ANQGSEA. CDR3 length: 11 residues. Deletions cut 6 bases from V and 3 bases from J, with 9 bases between. Partial CDR3 DNA: TGCAGCGTCCTTATTATCTACGAG. This encodes CSVLIIYE. The entire CDR3 protein reads CSVLIIYEQYF.

This clone was detected ten times or more. The CDR3 bases that were read are TGTGCCACAAGCGGGAGTCCAGATACG. Translated: CATSGSPDT. The complete CDR3 sequence is CATSGSPDTQYF. The chain links TRBV10-3 to TRBJ2-3, with 8 bases that match TRBD2. The read terminates 3 residues before the CDR3 end, so the remaining end is supplied by the germline J gene. Germline values: CDR1 ENHRY, CDR2 SYGVKD. This CDR3 has 12 residues. J lost 4 bases, V lost 10 bases, and 4 bases had no gene match.

This clone was seen at least ten times. The read ends 3 residues early relative to the CDR3; the germline J gene fills the gap. V and J are TRBV2 and TRBJ1-3, with D tentatively TRBD1 (5 bases). Trimming shortened V by 6 bases and J by 4 bases, and 13 bases separated the two germline ends. Germline CDR1 is SNHLY and CDR2 is FYNNEI. The CDR3 contains 14 residues. CDR3 DNA (partial): TGTGCCAGCAGGGAAACAGGCGTCGGAAACACC. Translation gives CASRETGVGNT. The CDR3 in full is CASRETGVGNTIYF.

This clone came up many times. The read falls 3 residues short of the CDR3 end, and the missing part is taken from the germline J gene. The rearrangement uses TRBV14 and TRBJ2-2; TRBD1 matches 8 bases. The germline CDR1 and CDR2 sequences are SGHDN and FVKESK. The CDR3 totals 15 residues. Trimming took 1 base from V and 5 from J; bases not matched to a gene: 3. The CDR3 bases that were read are TGTGCCAGCAGCCAAGGACAGGGGAGAACCGGGGAG. Translation gives CASSQGQGRTGE. In full, the CDR3 is CASSQGQGRTGELFF.